These 17 T cell receptor beta chains share one sample of origin, sequenced in a study of metastatic and nonmetastatic thyroid tumors. Using MiXCR, TCRdb reanalyzed the PCR reads. The data hold 24,000 or so clones, with roughly an eighth observed a single time. Nobody among the patients had been given any treatment before thyroid surgery. Sequences were obtained from blood. Receptor source: a female donor with papillary thyroid cancer or a benign thyroid nodule (not recorded which). Some clones in this sample may be carry-over from other donors' samples.

This clone was seen repeatedly, ten times or more. V is TRBV18 and J is TRBJ1-5; D is perhaps TRBD1 (5 bases). From germline, CDR1 is KGHSH and CDR2 LQKENI. The CDR3 has 14 amino acids. The germline V and J ends were trimmed by 3 bases and 6 bases, with 12 bases remaining between them. The chain's CDR3 is CASSPQGDAQPQHF. The CDR3 DNA reads as TGTGCCAGCTCACCGCAGGGAGACGCTCAGCCCCAGCATTTT.

There are a few counts of this clone. The rearrangement uses TRBV12-3 or TRBV12-4 and TRBJ2-5, with 8 bases fitting TRBD2. Losses at the gene ends were 10 bases for V and 3 bases for J; bases not matched to a gene: 10. The CDR3 has 14 residues. CDR3 coding DNA: TGTGCCACCTCCCGGGGAGCGGGGGAAGAGACCCAGTACTTC. Translated: CATSRGAGEETQYF.

This clone has a count of ten or more. The gene calls are TRBV7-2 and TRBJ2-7; D is possibly TRBD1 (5 bases). CDR1 is SGHTA, CDR2 FQGNSA, per germline. This CDR3 has 15 residues. Deletions cut 5 bases from V and 3 bases from J, with 17 bases between. As DNA, the CDR3 is TGTGCCAGCAGCCCCCTAGGTCCAGGGATCTACGAGCAGTACTTC. Protein: CASSPLGPGIYEQYF. Drawing the rest from reference TRBV7-2 and TRBJ2-7, the complete variable domain is GAGVSQSPSNKVTEKGKDVELRCDPISGHTALYWYRQSLGQGLEFLIYFQGNSAPDKSGLPSDRFSAERTGGSVSTLTIQRTQQEDSAVYLCASSPLGPGIYEQYFGPGTRLTVT.

The chain is built from TRBV12-3 or TRBV12-4 and TRBJ2-3; 9 bases line up with TRBD2. CDR3 length: 14 residues. Losses at the gene ends were 7 bases for V and 3 bases for J; bases not matched to a gene: 5. The CDR3 loop is CASTHSGSTDTQYF. Written as DNA, the CDR3 is TGTGCCAGCACCCATAGCGGGAGTACAGATACGCAGTATTTT.

The V gene is TRBV6-1, the J gene TRBJ2-7, with 8 positions matching TRBD1. CDR3 size: 16 residues. The junction had 10 bases not matched to a gene; V was cut back by 6 bases and J by 0 bases. CDR1 and CDR2 from the germline V gene are MNHNS and SASEGT. The CDR3, as DNA: TGTGCCAGCAGAAGAGGAGACAGGGGCCCCTCCTACGAGCAGTACTTC. Amino acid sequence: CASRRGDRGPSYEQYF.

Ten or more counts support this clone. The V gene is TRBV18, the J gene TRBJ2-1, with TRBD1 matching 9 bases. After removal of 6 bases from V and 3 bases from J, the junction contained 3 bases not matched to a gene. The CDR3 length is 14 residues. Germline values: CDR1 KGHSH, CDR2 LQKENI. Here the CDR3 DNA reads TGTGCCAGCTCGGGACAGGGAGACTACAATGAGCAGTTCTTC. As protein: CASSGQGDYNEQFF.

The genes are TRBV9 and TRBJ1-1, with 7 bases aligning to TRBD1. The CDR3 spans 15 residues. Germline lookup yields CDR1 SGDLS and CDR2 YYNGEE. Losses at the gene ends were 0 bases for V and 4 bases for J; bases not matched to a gene: 6. In DNA, the CDR3 is TGTGCCAGCAGCGTAGGATGGGCAGGGGGCACTGAAGCTTTCTTT. This codes for CASSVGWAGGTEAFF.

This clone was counted at least ten times. The V call is TRBV10-1, the J call TRBJ1-4; D is possibly TRBD1 (5 bases). This CDR3 is built from 13 residues. In germline, CDR1 is WNHNN, CDR2 SYGVQD (reference sequence). V lost 2 bases to trimming and J lost 5 bases, with 6 bases between them. CDR3 DNA: TGCGCCAGCAGTGAGGGACAAAATGAAAAACTGTTTTTT. This translates into CASSEGQNEKLFF.

This clone was detected ten times or more. Being one base from a much bigger clone, this may be a read error. The J gene is TRBJ2-1, the V gene TRBV6-2 or TRBV6-3; D may be TRBD2 (6 bases). Per the germline V gene, CDR1 is MNHEY and CDR2 is SVGEGT. The germline V and J ends were trimmed by 4 bases and 5 bases, with 9 bases remaining between them. This CDR3 has 13 amino acids. In nucleotides, the CDR3 is TGTGCCAGCAGTTGGAGGGGCCACAATGAGCAGTTCTTC. Encoded protein: CASSWRGHNEQFF.

The V call is TRBV19, the J call TRBJ2-7; 7 bases map to TRBD1. Germline lookup yields CDR1 LNHDA and CDR2 SQIVND (reference sequence). The trim removed 10 bases at V and 1 base at J, leaving 10 bases unmatched. The CDR3 is made up of 14 amino acids. CDR3 in amino acids: CATRQGPTSYEQYF. The CDR3 region has the DNA TGTGCCACCAGACAGGGCCCTACTTCCTACGAGCAGTACTTC.

This clone has ten or more counts. The V gene is TRBV28, the J gene TRBJ2-1; the match to TRBD2 covers 12 bases. CDR3 length equals 15 residues. The germline V gene has CDR1 MDHEN and CDR2 SYDVKM. Trimming cost V 4 bases and J 3 bases; bases outside gene matches: 1. The CDR3 bases are TGTGCCAGCAGTTGGGGACTAGCGGGCTACAATGAGCAGTTCTTC. Its translation: CASSWGLAGYNEQFF.

This clone was counted a few times. The chain combines TRBV6-1 with TRBJ2-1; D is unclear. Germline-derived CDR1 and CDR2 are MNHNS and SASEGT. Trimming cost V 7 bases and J 9 bases, with 16 bases left between them. This CDR3 is built from 13 residues. CDR3 protein: CASIGDALGEQFF. The CDR3 DNA is TGTGCCAGCATCGGTGACGCCTTGGGTGAGCAGTTCTTC.

This clone was counted many times. The CDR3 region is CASSPGLAGQFF. CDR3 nucleotides: TGTGCCAGCAGCCCGGGACTAGCGGGGCAGTTCTTC. The chain has TRBV9 and TRBJ2-1; 12 bases are shared with TRBD2. The V segment lost 4 bases and the J segment 12 bases; nucleotides outside the gene matches: 2. The CDR3 sequence is 12 residues long. Germline values: CDR1 SGDLS, CDR2 YYNGEE.

This clone has at least ten counts. Other DNA sequences in the sample encode the same CDR3. V is TRBV20-1 and J is TRBJ1-1; D is unclear. The germline V gene has CDR1 DFQATT and CDR2 SNEGSKA (reference sequence). V was cut by 7 bases and J by 6 bases, with 15 bases left in between. The CDR3 is 12 residues long. The CDR3 spells CSVPGVNSEAFF. The CDR3 nucleotides read TGCAGTGTCCCTGGAGTTAACTCTGAAGCTTTCTTT.

This rearrangement joins TRBV19 to TRBJ1-5, with D uncertain. The CDR3 covers 12 residues. Between the trimmed V and J ends, which lost 5 bases and 5 bases, there was a span of 7 bases. Germline V gene sequence: CDR1 LNHDA, CDR2 SQIVND (reference sequence). CDR3 amino acids: CASSSGYQPQHF. CDR3 coding DNA: TGTGCCAGTAGTTCGGGGTATCAGCCCCAGCATTTT.

This clone was seen a handful of times. A much larger clonotype is one base distant, so this may be a read error. The chain combines TRBV30 with TRBJ2-1; D ambiguous. The CDR3 has 11 amino acids. In germline, CDR1 is GTSNPN, CDR2 SVGIG (reference sequence). The V end was cut by 3 bases, the J end by 12 bases, with 12 bases between. The CDR3 sequence: CAWSSQGGQFF. In DNA form, the CDR3 reads TGTGCCTGGAGCTCCCAAGGTGGGCAGTTCTTC.

At least ten counts were recorded for this clone. The J gene is TRBJ2-2, the V gene TRBV20-1; 7 bases map to TRBD1. The germline V gene encodes CDR1 DFQATT and CDR2 SNEGSKA (reference sequence). Trimming took 5 bases from V and 2 from J; bases not matched to a gene: 8. The CDR3 extends over 15 amino acids. The CDR3 here is CSAARGQDNTGELFF. CDR3 coding DNA: TGCAGTGCTGCAAGAGGACAGGACAACACCGGGGAGCTGTTTTTT.